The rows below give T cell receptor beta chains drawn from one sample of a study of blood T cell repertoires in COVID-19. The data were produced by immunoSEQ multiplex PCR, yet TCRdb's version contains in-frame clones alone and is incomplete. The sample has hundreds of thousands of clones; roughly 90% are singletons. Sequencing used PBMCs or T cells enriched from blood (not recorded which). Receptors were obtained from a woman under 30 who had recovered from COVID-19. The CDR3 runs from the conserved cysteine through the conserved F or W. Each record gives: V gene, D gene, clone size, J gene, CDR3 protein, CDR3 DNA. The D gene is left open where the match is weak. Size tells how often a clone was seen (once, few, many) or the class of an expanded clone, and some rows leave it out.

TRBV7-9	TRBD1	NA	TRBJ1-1	CASSLDRVPEDKAFF	TGTGCCAGCAGCCTGGACAGGGTGCCAGAAGATAAAGCTTTCTTT
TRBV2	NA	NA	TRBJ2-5	CASSREETQYF	TGTGCCAGCTCCAGGGAAGAGACCCAGTACTTC
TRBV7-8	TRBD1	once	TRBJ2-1	CASSLGRGPQNEQFF	TGTGCCAGCAGCTTGGGCAGGGGGCCACAGAATGAGCAGTTCTTC
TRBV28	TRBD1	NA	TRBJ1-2	CASRQGAEGYTF	TGTGCCAGCAGGCAGGGGGCGGAGGGCTACACCTTC
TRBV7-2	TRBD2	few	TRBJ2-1	CASSATSGNYNEQFF	TGTGCCAGCAGCGCTACTAGCGGGAATTACAATGAGCAGTTCTTC
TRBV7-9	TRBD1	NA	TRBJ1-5	CASSLELGQINQPQHF	TGTGCCAGCAGCTTAGAATTGGGACAGATAAATCAGCCCCAGCATTTT
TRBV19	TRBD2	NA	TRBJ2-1	CASSSLAGVGNEQFF	TGTGCCAGTAGTAGTCTAGCGGGAGTCGGGAATGAGCAGTTCTTC
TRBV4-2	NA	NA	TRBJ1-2	CASSQDSVNYGYTF	TGTGCCAGCAGCCAAGATTCGGTTAACTATGGCTACACCTTC
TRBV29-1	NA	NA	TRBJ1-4	CSVEFDAQGEKLFF	TGCAGCGTTGAATTCGACGCCCAGGGGGAAAAACTGTTTTTT
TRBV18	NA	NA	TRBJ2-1	CASSPGPSSSYNEQFF	TGTGCCAGCTCACCTGGGCCATCCTCATCCTACAATGAGCAGTTCTTC
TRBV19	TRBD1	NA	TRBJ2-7	CASSITGEAYEQYF	TGTGCCAGTAGTATTACAGGGGAAGCCTACGAGCAGTACTTC
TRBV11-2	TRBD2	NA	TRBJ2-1	CASSPSGTYNEQFF	TGTGCCAGCAGCCCGAGCGGGACCTACAATGAGCAGTTCTTC
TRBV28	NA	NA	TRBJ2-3	CASSLFLTDTQYF	TGTGCCAGCAGTTTATTCCTCACAGATACGCAGTATTTT
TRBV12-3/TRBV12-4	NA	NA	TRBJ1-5	CASSFGSNQPQHF	TGTGCCAGCAGTTTCGGGAGCAATCAGCCCCAGCATTTT
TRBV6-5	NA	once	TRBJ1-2	CARDLRRRDLYGYTF	TGTGCCAGGGATCTCCGGCGGAGGGACCTCTATGGCTACACCTTC
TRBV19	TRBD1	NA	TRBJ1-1	CASSRNMGQGGNTEAFF	TGTGCCAGTAGCCGGAACATGGGACAGGGAGGGAACACTGAAGCTTTCTTT
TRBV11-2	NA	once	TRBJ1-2	CASSLQAFDGYTF	TGTGCCAGCAGCTTACAGGCCTTTGATGGCTACACCTTC
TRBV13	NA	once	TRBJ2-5	CASSEGTRQETQYF	TGTGCCAGCAGCGAAGGGACTCGCCAAGAGACCCAGTACTTC
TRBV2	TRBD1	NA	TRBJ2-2	CASKGTGGYTGELFF	TGTGCCAGCAAGGGGACAGGGGGTTATACCGGGGAGCTGTTTTTT
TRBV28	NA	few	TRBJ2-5	CASIGQRLETQYF	TGTGCCAGCATAGGACAGAGGTTGGAGACCCAGTACTTC
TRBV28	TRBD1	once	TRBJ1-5	CASRSTGGINQPQHF	TGTGCCAGCAGATCCACAGGGGGAATTAATCAGCCCCAGCATTTT
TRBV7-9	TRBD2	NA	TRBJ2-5	CASSPSFRTSGTQETQYF	TGTGCCAGCAGCCCCTCTTTTCGGACTAGCGGGACTCAAGAGACCCAGTACTTC
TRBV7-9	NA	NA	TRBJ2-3	CASSLSLSEGTQYF	TGTGCCAGCAGCTTGAGTCTTTCAGAGGGTACGCAGTATTTT
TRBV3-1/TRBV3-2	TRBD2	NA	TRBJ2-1	CASSPELSGRHDEQFF	TGTGCCAGCAGCCCTGAACTAAGCGGGAGGCACGATGAGCAGTTCTTC
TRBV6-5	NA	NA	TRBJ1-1	CASRLDYALTEAFF	TGTGCCAGCAGACTAGACTACGCTCTAACTGAAGCTTTCTTT
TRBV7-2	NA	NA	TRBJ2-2	CASSPAGAPGELFF	TGTGCCAGCAGCCCCGCAGGGGCCCCCGGGGAGCTGTTTTTT
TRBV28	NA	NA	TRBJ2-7	CASSLPGGTDNYEQYF	TGTGCCAGCAGTCTCCCGGGCGGGACAGATAACTACGAGCAGTACTTC
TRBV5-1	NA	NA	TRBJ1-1	CASSSGIQNTEAFF	TGCGCCAGCAGCTCGGGGATCCAGAACACTGAAGCTTTCTTT
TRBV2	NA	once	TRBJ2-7	CASRRASYEQYF	TGTGCCAGCAGGCGGGCATCCTACGAGCAGTACTTC
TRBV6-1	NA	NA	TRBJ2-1	CASSEGPGHYNEQFF	TGTGCCAGCAGTGAAGGACCGGGACACTACAATGAGCAGTTCTTC
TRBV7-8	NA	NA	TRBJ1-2	CASSLGLNYGYTF	TGTGCCAGCAGCTTAGGACTGAACTATGGCTACACCTTC
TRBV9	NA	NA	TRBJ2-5	CASSVAWAQETQYF	TGTGCCAGCAGCGTAGCGTGGGCCCAAGAGACCCAGTACTTC
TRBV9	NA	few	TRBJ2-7	CASSVDLQGEQYF	TGTGCCAGCAGCGTAGATCTGCAGGGCGAGCAGTACTTC